What follows are 5 T cell receptor beta chains derived from one specimen sequenced in a study of cytomegalovirus exposure and HLA in healthy donors (dated by TCRdb to about 2017). Library preparation used the immunoSEQ multiplex PCR assay. A mixture of 60 forward primers for TCR Vbeta segments and 13 reverse primers for TCR Jbeta segments was used in the multiplex PCR. What TCRdb holds here is the immuneACCESS table cut down to in-frame rearrangements. Part of the clones is not present; checked against another copy, under half of the missing clones reflect an unresolved V gene, and the others are unexplained. The sample has 200,000 to 300,000 clones on record, roughly 78% of them singletons. Under 0.6% of the sample is held by the ten biggest clonotypes. The sample taken for sequencing was PBMCs. Every receptor here comes from a boy between 10 and 17 years old in good health and CMV-seronegative.

The chain couples TRBV27 to TRBJ1-5; no clear D gene. The CDR3 has 14 residues. V was clipped by 6 bases and J by 6 bases, with 15 bases between them. In germline, CDR1 is MNHEY, CDR2 SMNVEV (reference sequence). This CDR3 is CASSRGMGGQPQHF. CDR3 sequence (DNA): TGTGCCAGCAGCCGCGGGATGGGAGGTCAGCCCCAGCATTTT.

The chain uses TRBV6-4 and TRBJ2-1; perhaps TRBD2 as D (7 bases). The CDR3 is 13 residues long. The V end was cut by 5 bases, the J end by 6 bases, with 11 bases between. Germline values: CDR1 MRHNA, CDR2 SNTAGT. CDR3 residues: CASSLGGANEQFF. In DNA, the CDR3 is TGTGCCAGCAGTCTGGGGGGGGCCAATGAGCAGTTCTTC.

This clone was counted a single time. This sequence joins TRBV30 and TRBJ2-3, with D perhaps matching TRBD2 (5 bases). The CDR3 totals 18 residues. Looked up from germline, CDR1 is GTSNPN and CDR2 is SVGIG (reference sequence). V lost 5 bases, J lost 1 base, and 25 bases lay in between. This chain's CDR3 is CAWGRKMDSLGGTDTQYF. The DNA of the CDR3 is TGTGCCTGGGGGAGAAAAATGGACTCCCTAGGAGGCACAGATACGCAGTATTTT.

This chain connects TRBV7-9 to TRBJ1-3; tentatively, D is TRBD1 (6 bases). This CDR3 is built from 18 residues. Germline V gene sequence: CDR1 SEHNR, CDR2 FQNEAQ (reference sequence). V lost 7 bases to trimming and J lost 0 bases, with 22 bases between them. The CDR3 loop is CASNQEADRPSSGNTIYF. The DNA of the CDR3 is TGTGCCAGCAACCAGGAGGCAGACAGGCCGAGCTCTGGAAACACCATATATTTT.

The chain links TRBV30 to TRBJ2-5; 8 bases align to TRBD2. The J call could be wrong; TRBJ2-7 is a better fit for the DNA end. The CDR3 runs 12 residues. Germline-derived CDR1 and CDR2 are GTSNPN and SVGIG (reference sequence). The CDR3 DNA reads TGTGCCTGGAAGCGGGGGACCTACGAGCAGTACTTC. Translation: CAWKRGTYEQYF.